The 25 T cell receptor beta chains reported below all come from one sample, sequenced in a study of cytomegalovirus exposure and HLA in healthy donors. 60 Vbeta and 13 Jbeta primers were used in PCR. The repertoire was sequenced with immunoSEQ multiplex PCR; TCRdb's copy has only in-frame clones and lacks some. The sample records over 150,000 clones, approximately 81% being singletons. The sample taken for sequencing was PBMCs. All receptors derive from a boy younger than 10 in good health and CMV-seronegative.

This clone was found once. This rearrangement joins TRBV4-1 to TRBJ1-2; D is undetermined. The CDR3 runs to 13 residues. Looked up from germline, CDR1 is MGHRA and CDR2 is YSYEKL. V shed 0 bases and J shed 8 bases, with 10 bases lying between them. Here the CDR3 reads CASSQEDSWGYTF. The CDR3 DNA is TGCGCCAGCAGCCAAGAGGACTCTTGGGGCTACACCTTC.

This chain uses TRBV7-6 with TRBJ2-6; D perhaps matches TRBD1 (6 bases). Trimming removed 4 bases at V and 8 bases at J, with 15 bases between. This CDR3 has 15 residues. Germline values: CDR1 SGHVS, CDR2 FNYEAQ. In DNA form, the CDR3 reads TGTGCCAGCAGCTCACGACAGGCGGATTCCAACGTCCTGACTTTC. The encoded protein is CASSSRQADSNVLTF.

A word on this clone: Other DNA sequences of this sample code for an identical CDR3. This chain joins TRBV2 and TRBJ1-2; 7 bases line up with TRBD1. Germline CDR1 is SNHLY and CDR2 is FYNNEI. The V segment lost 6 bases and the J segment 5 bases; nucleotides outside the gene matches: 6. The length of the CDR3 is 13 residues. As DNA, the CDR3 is TGTGCCAGCAGCGGCGACAGGGAGTATGGCTACACCTTC. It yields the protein CASSGDREYGYTF.

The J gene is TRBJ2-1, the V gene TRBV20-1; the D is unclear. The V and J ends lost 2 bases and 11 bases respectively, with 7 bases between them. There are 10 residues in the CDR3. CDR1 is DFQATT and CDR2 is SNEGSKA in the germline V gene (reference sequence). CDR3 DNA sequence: TGCAGTGCTAGAAAATCTCAGCAGTTCTTC. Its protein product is CSARKSQQFF.

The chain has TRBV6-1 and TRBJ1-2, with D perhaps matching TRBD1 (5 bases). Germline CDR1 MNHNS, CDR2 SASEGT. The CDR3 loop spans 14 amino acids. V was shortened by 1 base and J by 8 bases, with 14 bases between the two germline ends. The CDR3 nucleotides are TGTGCCAGCAGTGAAGTAATGGGGGGAGACGGCTACACCTTC. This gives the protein CASSEVMGGDGYTF.

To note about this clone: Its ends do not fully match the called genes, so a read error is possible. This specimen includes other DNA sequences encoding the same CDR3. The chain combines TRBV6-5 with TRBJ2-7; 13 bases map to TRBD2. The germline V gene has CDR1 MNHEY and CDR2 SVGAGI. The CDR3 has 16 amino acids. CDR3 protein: CASSYSQLAGGYEQYF. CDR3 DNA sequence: TGTGCCAGCAGTTACTCGCAACTAGCGGGAGGGTACGAGCAGTATTTC.

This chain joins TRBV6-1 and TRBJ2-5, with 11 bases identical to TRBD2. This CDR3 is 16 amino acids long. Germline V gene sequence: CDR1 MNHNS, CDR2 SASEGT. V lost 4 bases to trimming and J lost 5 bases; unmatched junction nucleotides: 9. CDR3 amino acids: CASSGTSGSLEETQYF. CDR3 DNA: TGTGCCAGCAGTGGAACTAGCGGGAGCCTCGAGGAGACCCAGTACTTC.

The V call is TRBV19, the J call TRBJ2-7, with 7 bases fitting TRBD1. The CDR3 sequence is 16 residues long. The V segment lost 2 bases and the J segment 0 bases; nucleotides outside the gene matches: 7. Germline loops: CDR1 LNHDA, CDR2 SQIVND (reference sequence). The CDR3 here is CASSISPGGPSYEQYF. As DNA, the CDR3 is TGTGCCAGTAGTATAAGCCCAGGGGGACCCTCCTACGAGCAGTACTTC.

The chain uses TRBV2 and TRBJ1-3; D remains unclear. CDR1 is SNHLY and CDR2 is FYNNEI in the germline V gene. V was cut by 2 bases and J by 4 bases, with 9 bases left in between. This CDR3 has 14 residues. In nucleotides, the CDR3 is TGTGCCAGCAGTGAATTGAGGCAGGGAAACACCATATATTTT. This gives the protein CASSELRQGNTIYF.

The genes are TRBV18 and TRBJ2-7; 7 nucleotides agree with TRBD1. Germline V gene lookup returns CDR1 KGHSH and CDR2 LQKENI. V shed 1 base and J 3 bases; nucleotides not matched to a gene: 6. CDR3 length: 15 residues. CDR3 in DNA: TGTGCCAGCTCACCACAGGGGGCCCAGCACTACGAGCAGTACTTC. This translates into CASSPQGAQHYEQYF.

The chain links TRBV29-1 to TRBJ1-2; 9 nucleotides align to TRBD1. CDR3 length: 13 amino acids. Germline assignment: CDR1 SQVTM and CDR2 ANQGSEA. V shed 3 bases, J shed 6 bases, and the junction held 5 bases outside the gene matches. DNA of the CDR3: TGCAGCGTTGACTTCGGGACAGGGAATGGCTACACCTTC. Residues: CSVDFGTGNGYTF.

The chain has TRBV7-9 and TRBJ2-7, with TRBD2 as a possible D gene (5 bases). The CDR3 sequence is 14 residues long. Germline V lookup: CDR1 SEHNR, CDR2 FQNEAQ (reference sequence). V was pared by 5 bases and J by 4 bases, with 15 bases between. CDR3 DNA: TGTGCCAGCAGCGAACTAGGACCATCATACGAGCAGTACTTC. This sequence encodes CASSELGPSYEQYF.

CDR3 in amino acids: CASSESRSSVQETQYF. CDR3 in DNA: TGTGCCAGCAGTGAATCCCGGTCTAGCGTCCAAGAGACCCAGTACTTC. The genes are TRBV6-1 and TRBJ2-5, with TRBD2 as a possible D gene (6 bases). The CDR3 is 16 residues long. CDR1 is MNHNS and CDR2 is SASEGT in the germline V gene. The V and J ends lost 2 bases and 1 base respectively, with 14 bases between them.

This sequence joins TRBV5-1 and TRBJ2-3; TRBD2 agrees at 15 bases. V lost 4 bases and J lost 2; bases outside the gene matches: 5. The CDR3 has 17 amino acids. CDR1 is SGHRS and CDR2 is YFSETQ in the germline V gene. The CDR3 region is CASSAWTSGRDTDTQYF. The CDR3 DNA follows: TGCGCCAGCAGCGCCTGGACTAGCGGGAGGGACACAGATACGCAGTATTTT.

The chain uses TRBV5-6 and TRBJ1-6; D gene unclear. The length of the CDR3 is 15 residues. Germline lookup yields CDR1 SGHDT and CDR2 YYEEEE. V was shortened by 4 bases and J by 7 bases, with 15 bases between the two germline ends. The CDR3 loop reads CASSEASGLNSPLHF. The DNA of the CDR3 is TGTGCCAGCAGCGAGGCGTCCGGGTTGAATTCACCCCTCCACTTT.

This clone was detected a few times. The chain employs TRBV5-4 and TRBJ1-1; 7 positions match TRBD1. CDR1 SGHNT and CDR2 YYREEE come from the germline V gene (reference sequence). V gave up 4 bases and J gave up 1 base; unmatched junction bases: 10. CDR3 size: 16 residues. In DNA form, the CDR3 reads TGTGCCAGCAGCCCCACAGGGGATCCAGGGAACACTGAAGCTTTCTTT. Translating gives CASSPTGDPGNTEAFF.

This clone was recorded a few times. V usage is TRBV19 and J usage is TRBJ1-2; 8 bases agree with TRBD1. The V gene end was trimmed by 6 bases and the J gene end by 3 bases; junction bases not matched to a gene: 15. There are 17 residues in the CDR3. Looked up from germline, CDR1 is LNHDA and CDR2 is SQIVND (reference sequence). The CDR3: CASSTLVAGGGYYGYTF. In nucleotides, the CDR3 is TGTGCCAGTAGCACCCTCGTGGCAGGGGGCGGATACTATGGCTACACCTTC.

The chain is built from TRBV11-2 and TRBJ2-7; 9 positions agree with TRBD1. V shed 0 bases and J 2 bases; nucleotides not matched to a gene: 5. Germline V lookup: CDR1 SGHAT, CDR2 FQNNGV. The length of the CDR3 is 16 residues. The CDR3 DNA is TGTGCCAGCAGCTTAGACCCGGACAGGGGAACCTACGAGCAGTACTTC. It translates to CASSLDPDRGTYEQYF.

The CDR3 DNA reads as TGTGCCATCAGTGAGTCAAGCGGGTCGGGGAGAGATGAGCAGTTCTTC. Amino acids: CAISESSGSGRDEQFF. The V gene is TRBV10-3, the J gene TRBJ2-1; perhaps TRBD2 as D (6 bases). CDR3 length: 16 amino acids. Germline CDR1 and CDR2: ENHRY and SYGVKD. V lost 0 bases, J lost 8 bases, and 17 bases lay in between.

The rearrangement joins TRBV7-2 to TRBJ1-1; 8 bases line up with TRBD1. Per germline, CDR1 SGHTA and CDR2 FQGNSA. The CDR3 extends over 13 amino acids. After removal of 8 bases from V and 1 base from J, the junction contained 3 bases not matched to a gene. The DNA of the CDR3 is TGTGCCAGCGGGGGGACAGGGAACACTGAAGCTTTCTTT. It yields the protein CASGGTGNTEAFF. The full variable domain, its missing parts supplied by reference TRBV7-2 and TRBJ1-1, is GAGVSQSPSNKVTEKGKDVELRCDPISGHTALYWYRQSLGQGLEFLIYFQGNSAPDKSGLPSDRFSAERTGGSVSTLTIQRTQQEDSAVYLCASGGTGNTEAFFGQGTRLTVV.

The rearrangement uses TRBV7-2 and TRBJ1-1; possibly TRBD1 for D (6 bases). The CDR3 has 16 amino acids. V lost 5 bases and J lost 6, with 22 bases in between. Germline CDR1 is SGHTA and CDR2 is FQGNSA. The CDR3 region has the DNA TGTGCCAGCAGCAGGGGGGGGTATGGGGTTGGGTCTGAAGCTTTCTTT. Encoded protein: CASSRGGYGVGSEAFF.

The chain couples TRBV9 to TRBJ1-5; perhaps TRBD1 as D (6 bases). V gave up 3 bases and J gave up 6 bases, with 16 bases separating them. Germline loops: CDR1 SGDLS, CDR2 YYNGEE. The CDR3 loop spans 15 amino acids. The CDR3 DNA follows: TGTGCCAGCAGCGCAGGGGCGGATCGTCGTCAGCCCCAGCATTTT. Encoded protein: CASSAGADRRQPQHF.

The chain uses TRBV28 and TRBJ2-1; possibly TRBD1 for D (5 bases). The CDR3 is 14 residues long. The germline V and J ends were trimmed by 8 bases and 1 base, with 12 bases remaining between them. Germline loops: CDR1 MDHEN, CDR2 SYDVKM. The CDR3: CASSQGASYNEQFF. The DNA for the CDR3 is TGTGCCAGCTCTCAGGGCGCTTCCTACAATGAGCAGTTCTTC.

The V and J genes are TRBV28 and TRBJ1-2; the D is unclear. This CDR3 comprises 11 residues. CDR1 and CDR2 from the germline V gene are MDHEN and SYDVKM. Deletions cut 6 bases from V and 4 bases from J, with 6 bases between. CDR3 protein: CASRETYGYTF. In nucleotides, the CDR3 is TGTGCCAGCAGGGAGACCTATGGCTACACCTTC.

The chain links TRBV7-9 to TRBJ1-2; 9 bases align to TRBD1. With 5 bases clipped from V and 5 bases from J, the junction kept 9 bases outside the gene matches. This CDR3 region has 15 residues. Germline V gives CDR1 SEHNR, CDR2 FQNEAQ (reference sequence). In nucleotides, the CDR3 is TGTGCCAGCAGCAATATGACAGGGGGGTCTTATGGCTACACCTTC. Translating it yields CASSNMTGGSYGYTF.